Listed below are T cell receptor beta chains from one sample, sequenced in a study of T-cell memory formation after mild COVID-19. TCRdb redid the calling of the 5' RACE reads with MiXCR, one entry per CDR3 protein. The table has about 340,000 distinct CDR3 sequences, 20% to 25% seen once. The sample comprised PBMCs or a T cell subset sorted from them (not recorded which). The receptors were sampled from an adult woman who had mild COVID-19 (a few samples of this study predate the infection). Cell type and time point are not known. CDR3s include the opening cysteine and the closing phenylalanine or tryptophan.

CDR3	J	V
CASSLVGETDISNYGYTF	TRBJ1-2	TRBV5-1
CAWSDRLAGANEQFF	TRBJ2-1	TRBV30
CASSPRRLLRGTEAFF	TRBJ1-1	TRBV7-8
CASSSEREWTGELFF	TRBJ2-2	TRBV5-6
CSARRNAGNNEQFF	TRBJ2-1	TRBV20-1
CSVGGSLAGSYNEQFF	TRBJ2-1	TRBV29-1
CASSPGTSLYYEQYF	TRBJ2-7	TRBV7-8
CASTMLGETDTQYF	TRBJ2-3	TRBV27
CASSQSGRIAKNIQYF	TRBJ2-4	TRBV23-1
CASSPSGSLTRVETQYF	TRBJ2-5	TRBV3-1
CASSPRLAGVSSYEQYF	TRBJ2-7	TRBV7-2
CASTSLGNTGELFF	TRBJ2-2	TRBV2
CASSGGLNEKLFF	TRBJ1-4	TRBV7-8
CASSLPGGAVNEQFF	TRBJ2-1	TRBV12-3/TRBV12-4
CARSLRTSDFHEQYF	TRBJ2-7	TRBV5-3
CASSQRRGGYEQYF	TRBJ2-7	TRBV5-4
CASVPGLAVSSTDTQYF	TRBJ2-3	TRBV4-2
CSAMRGEETQYF	TRBJ2-5	TRBV20-1
CASSLRGHQNEQYF	TRBJ2-7	TRBV12-3/TRBV12-4
CASDPGASDTQYF	TRBJ2-3	TRBV6-1
CSARDVRRGGTDTQYF	TRBJ2-3	TRBV20-1
CASSGGSTGNQPQHF	TRBJ1-5	TRBV6-1
CASSQETGAGANVLTF	TRBJ2-6	TRBV4-3
CASSVGLSSEQFF	TRBJ2-1	TRBV9
CSARRDGSNQPQHF	TRBJ1-5	TRBV20-1
CASSSPGGGRSTDTQYF	TRBJ2-3	TRBV9
CATGTTGGSEQFF	TRBJ2-1	TRBV19
CASGRDKSTDTQYF	TRBJ2-3	TRBV5-1
CASSQRGGGHEQYF	TRBJ2-7	TRBV4-2
CASSHVGETQYF	TRBJ2-5	TRBV21-1
CASSLDTGSGTEAFF	TRBJ1-1	TRBV7-9
CASGGGLQGNYGYTF	TRBJ1-2	TRBV6-5
CASSTLAGLSYNEQFF	TRBJ2-1	TRBV11-3
CASSLGGEQPQHF	TRBJ1-5	TRBV7-2
CASSSDRKNQPQHF	TRBJ1-5	TRBV6-2/TRBV6-3
CAISDGVNQPQHF	TRBJ1-5	TRBV10-3
CSVSGGHEQYF	TRBJ2-7	TRBV29-1
CASSVPFSGTDYGYTF	TRBJ1-2	TRBV9
CASSPAGTGFLYEQYF	TRBJ2-7	TRBV12-3/TRBV12-4
CASSLSAEAPTNEKLFF	TRBJ1-4	TRBV9